The TCR beta chain described here comes from a study of TIL therapy for anti-PD-1-resistant metastatic lung cancer. Turning to the study itself: Half of patients were current or former smokers. By whole-exome sequencing, median non-synonymous tumor mutation burden was less than 1.6 mutations per megabase.

The immunoSEQ assay was v3. Using immunoSEQ multiplex PCR, the repertoire was profiled, and TCRdb retains in-frame clones only, with some absent. The sample holds over 15,000 clones, under 80% seen once. Germline V gives CDR1 LNHNV, CDR2 YYDKDF (reference sequence). V lost 5 bases to trimming and J lost 6 bases, with 8 bases between them. The CDR3 has 12 amino acids. Described time point: pre-treatment sample, taken before nivolumab and TIL therapy. Specimen: blood, collected at baseline. The sequence derives from a person between 25 and 79 years old with non-small cell lung cancer. The gene calls are TRBV15 and TRBJ2-1; possibly TRBD1 for D (5 bases). The CDR3 reads CATSSDSNEQFF. The CDR3 coding sequence is TGTGCCACCAGCTCCGACAGCAATGAGCAGTTCTTC.